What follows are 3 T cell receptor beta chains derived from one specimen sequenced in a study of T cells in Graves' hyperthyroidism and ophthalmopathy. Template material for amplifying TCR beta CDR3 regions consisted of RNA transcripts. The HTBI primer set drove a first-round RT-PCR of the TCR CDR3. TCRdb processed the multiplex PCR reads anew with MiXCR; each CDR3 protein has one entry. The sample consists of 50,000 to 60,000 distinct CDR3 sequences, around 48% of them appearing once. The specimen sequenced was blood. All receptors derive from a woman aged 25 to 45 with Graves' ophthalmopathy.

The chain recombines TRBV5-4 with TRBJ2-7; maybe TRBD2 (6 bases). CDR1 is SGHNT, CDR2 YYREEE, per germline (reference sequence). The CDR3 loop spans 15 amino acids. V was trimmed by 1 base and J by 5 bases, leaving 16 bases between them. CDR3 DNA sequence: TGTGCCAGCAGCTTGCCGGGGACTTCAGTCGACGAGCAGTACTTC. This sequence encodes CASSLPGTSVDEQYF.

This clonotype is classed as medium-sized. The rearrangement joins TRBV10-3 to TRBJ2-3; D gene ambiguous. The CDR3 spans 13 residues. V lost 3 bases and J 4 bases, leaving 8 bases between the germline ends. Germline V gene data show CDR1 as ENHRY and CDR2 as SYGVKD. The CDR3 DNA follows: TGTGCCATCAGTGACGGGTCCGCAGATACGCAGTATTTT. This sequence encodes CAISDGSADTQYF.

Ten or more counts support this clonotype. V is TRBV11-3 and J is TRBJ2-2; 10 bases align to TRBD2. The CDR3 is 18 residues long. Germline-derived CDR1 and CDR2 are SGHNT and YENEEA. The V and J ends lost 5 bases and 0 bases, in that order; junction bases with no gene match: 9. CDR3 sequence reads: CASSKRRLAGANTGELFF. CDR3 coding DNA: TGTGCCAGCAGCAAAAGACGGCTAGCGGGGGCGAACACCGGGGAGCTGTTTTTT. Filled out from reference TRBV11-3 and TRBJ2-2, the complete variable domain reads EAGVVQSPRYKIIEKKQPVAFWCNPISGHNTLYWYLQNLGQGPELLIRYENEEAVDDSQLPKDRFSAERLKGVDSTLKIQPAELGDSAVYLCASSKRRLAGANTGELFFGEGSRLTVL.